This is a list of T cell receptor beta chains from one sample in a study of blood T cells in healthy people across ages. TCRdb fed the 5' RACE reads into MiXCR, producing one record per CDR3 protein. In the table there are approximately 900,000 distinct CDR3 sequences, almost 30% of which are singletons. The data also belong to a second study, concerning T cells of mothers and their children.

The sample taken for sequencing was blood. The receptors here all came from a woman aged 35 to 49 in good health. Both conserved end residues are part of each CDR3. D genes are given only for firm matches. A row's size may be missing; if present it is once, few, many or a size class.

CDR3 length: 15; V gene: TRBV4-1; clone size: -; D gene: -; J gene: TRBJ1-5; CDR3 DNA: TGCGCCAGCAGCCAAGATTGGGGGGCTATTCAGCCCCAGCATTTT; CDR3 protein: CASSQDWGAIQPQHF
CDR3 length: 16; V gene: TRBV15; clone size: few; D gene: TRBD2; J gene: TRBJ2-1; CDR3 DNA: TGTGCCACCAGCAGAGGCAGGTCGGGGGGATACAATGAGCAGTTCTTC; CDR3 protein: CATSRGRSGGYNEQFF
CDR3 length: 15; V gene: TRBV7-9; clone size: many; D gene: TRBD1; J gene: TRBJ2-7; CDR3 DNA: TGTGCCAGCAGCCCCCCCGGGACAGCAGTTTACGAGCAGTACTTC; CDR3 protein: CASSPPGTAVYEQYF
CDR3 length: 17; V gene: TRBV20-1; clone size: many; D gene: TRBD1; J gene: TRBJ2-7; CDR3 DNA: TGCAGTGCTAGTTTTAACGAGGGGGCTAAAGGGTCCTACGAGCAGTACTTC; CDR3 protein: CSASFNEGAKGSYEQYF
CDR3 length: 14; V gene: TRBV20-1; clone size: few; D gene: TRBD1; J gene: TRBJ2-3; CDR3 DNA: TGCAGTGCTAGTAGACAGGGGGCGGTAGATACGCAGTATTTT; CDR3 protein: CSASRQGAVDTQYF
CDR3 length: 11; V gene: TRBV28; clone size: many; D gene: -; J gene: TRBJ2-7; CDR3 DNA: TGTGCCAGCAGTCCCCGGGACCAGCAGTACTTC; CDR3 protein: CASSPRDQQYF
CDR3 length: 15; V gene: TRBV6-6; clone size: many; D gene: -; J gene: TRBJ2-3; CDR3 DNA: TGTGCCAGCAGACCGGGCGGGGTGAGCACAGATACGCAGTATTTT; CDR3 protein: CASRPGGVSTDTQYF
CDR3 length: 16; V gene: TRBV7-3; clone size: few; D gene: -; J gene: TRBJ1-1; CDR3 DNA: TGTGCCAGCAGCTTAACTAGGCGCATGGGTAGCACTGAAGCTTTCTTT; CDR3 protein: CASSLTRRMGSTEAFF
CDR3 length: 14; V gene: TRBV29-1; clone size: -; D gene: -; J gene: TRBJ1-1; CDR3 DNA: TGCAGCGTTGTGGGGGGCGATATGAACACTGAAGCTTTCTTT; CDR3 protein: CSVVGGDMNTEAFF
CDR3 length: 15; V gene: TRBV20-1; clone size: few; D gene: -; J gene: TRBJ1-2; CDR3 DNA: TGCAGTGCTAGAGATCCTGGGGGGTTGGTGAGGGGCTACACCTTC; CDR3 protein: CSARDPGGLVRGYTF
CDR3 length: 15; V gene: TRBV10-3; clone size: -; D gene: -; J gene: TRBJ1-1; CDR3 DNA: TGTGCCATCAGTGACGTGGACATCCTGACGGGTGAAGCTTTCTTT; CDR3 protein: CAISDVDILTGEAFF
CDR3 length: 13; V gene: TRBV29-1; clone size: many; D gene: -; J gene: TRBJ2-5; CDR3 DNA: TGCAGCGTAAACAAAGGGACTGGCTTGAAGCAGTACTTC; CDR3 protein: CSVNKGTGLKQYF
CDR3 length: 13; V gene: TRBV7-2; clone size: once; D gene: -; J gene: TRBJ1-2; CDR3 DNA: TGTGCCAGCAGGGTAACGGGGGGAGAGGGCTACACCTTC; CDR3 protein: CASRVTGGEGYTF
CDR3 length: 14; V gene: TRBV9; clone size: many; D gene: -; J gene: TRBJ1-2; CDR3 DNA: TGTGCCAGCAGCGTAGCGAGCAGCGACTATGGCTACACCTTC; CDR3 protein: CASSVASSDYGYTF
CDR3 length: 14; V gene: TRBV7-3; clone size: few; D gene: -; J gene: TRBJ2-2; CDR3 DNA: TGTGCCAGCAGTTTACGACAGAACACCGGGGAGCTGTTTTTT; CDR3 protein: CASSLRQNTGELFF